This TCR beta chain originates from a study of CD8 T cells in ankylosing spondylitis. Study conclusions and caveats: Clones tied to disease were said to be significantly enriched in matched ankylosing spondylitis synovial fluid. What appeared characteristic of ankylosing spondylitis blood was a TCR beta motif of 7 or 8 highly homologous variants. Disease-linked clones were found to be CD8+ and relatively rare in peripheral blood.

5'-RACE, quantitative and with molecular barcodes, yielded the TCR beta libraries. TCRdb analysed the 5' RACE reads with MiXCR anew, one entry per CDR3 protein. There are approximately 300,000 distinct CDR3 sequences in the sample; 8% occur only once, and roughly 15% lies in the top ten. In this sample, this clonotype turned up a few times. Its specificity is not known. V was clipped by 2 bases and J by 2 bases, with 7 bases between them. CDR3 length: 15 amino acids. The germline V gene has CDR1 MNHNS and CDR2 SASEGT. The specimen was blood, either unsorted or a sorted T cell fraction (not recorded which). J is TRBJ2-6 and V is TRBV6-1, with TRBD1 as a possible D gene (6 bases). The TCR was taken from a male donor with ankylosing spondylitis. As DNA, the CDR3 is TGTGCCAGCAGTGAAACAGGGACTGGGGCCAACGTCCTGACTTTC. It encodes CASSETGTGANVLTF.